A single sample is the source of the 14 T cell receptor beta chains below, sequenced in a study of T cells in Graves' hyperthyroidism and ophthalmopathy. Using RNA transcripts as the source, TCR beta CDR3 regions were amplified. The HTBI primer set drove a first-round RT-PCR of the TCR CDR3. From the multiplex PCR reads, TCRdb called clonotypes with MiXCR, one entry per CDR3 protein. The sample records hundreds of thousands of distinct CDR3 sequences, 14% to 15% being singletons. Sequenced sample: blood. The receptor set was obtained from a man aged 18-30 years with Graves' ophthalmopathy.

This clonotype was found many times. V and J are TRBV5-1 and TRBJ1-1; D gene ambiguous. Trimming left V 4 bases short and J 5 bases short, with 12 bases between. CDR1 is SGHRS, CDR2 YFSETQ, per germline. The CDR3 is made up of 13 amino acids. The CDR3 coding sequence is TGCGCCAGCAGCAACCCGGTCGCTACTGAAGCTTTCTTT. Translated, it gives CASSNPVATEAFF.

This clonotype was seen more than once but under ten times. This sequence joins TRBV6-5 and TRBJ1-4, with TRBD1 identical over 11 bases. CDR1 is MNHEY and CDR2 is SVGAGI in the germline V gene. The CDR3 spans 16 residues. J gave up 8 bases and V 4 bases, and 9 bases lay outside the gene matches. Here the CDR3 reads CASSSFARTGGEKLFF. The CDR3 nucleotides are TGTGCCAGCAGTTCCTTTGCTCGGACAGGGGGCGAAAAACTGTTTTTT.

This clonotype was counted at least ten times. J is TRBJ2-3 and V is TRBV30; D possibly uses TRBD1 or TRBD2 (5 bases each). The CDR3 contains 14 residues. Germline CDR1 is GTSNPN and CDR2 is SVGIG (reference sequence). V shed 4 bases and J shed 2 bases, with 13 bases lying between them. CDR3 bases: TGTGCCTGGATGCAGGGACCGATCACAGATACGCAGTATTTT. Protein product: CAWMQGPITDTQYF.

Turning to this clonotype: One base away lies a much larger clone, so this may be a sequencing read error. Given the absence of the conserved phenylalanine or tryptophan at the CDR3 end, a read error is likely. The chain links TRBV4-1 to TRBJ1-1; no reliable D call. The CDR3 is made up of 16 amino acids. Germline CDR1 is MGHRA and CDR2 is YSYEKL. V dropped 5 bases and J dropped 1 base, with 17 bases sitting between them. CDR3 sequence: CASSFRRIGSNTEAFS. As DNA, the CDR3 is TGCGCCAGCAGCTTTCGAAGAATCGGTTCGAACACTGAAGCTTTCTCT.

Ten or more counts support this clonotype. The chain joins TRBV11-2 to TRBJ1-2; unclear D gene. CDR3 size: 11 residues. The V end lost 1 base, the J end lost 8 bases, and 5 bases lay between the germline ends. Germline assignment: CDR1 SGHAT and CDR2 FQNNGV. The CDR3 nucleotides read TGTGCCAGCAGCTTAGGAGCGGGCTACACCTTC. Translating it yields CASSLGAGYTF.

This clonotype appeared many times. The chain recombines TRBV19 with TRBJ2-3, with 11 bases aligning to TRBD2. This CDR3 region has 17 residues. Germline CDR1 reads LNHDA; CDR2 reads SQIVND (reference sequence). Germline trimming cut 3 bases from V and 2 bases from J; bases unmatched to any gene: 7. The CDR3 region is CASSMRTSGRITDTQYF. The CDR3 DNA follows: TGTGCCAGTAGTATGAGGACTAGCGGGCGGATCACAGATACGCAGTATTTT.

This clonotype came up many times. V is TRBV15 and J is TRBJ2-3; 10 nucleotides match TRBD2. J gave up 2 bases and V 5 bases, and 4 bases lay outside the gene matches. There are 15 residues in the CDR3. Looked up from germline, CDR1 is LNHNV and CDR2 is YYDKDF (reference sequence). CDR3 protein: CATSRTSGHTDTQYF. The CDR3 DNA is TGTGCCACCAGCCGGACTAGCGGACACACAGATACGCAGTATTTT.

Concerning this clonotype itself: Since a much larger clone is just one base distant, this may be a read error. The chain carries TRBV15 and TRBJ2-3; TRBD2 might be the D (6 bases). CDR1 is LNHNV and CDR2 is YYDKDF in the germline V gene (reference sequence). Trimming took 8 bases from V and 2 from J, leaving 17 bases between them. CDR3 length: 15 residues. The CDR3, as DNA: TGTGCCACCGGCCGGGGGAGACACTTCACAGATACGCAGTATTTT. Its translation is CATGRGRHFTDTQYF. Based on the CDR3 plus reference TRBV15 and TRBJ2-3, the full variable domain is DAMVIQNPRYQVTQFGKPVTLSCSQTLNHNVMYWYQQKSSQAPKLLFHYYDKDFNNEADTPDNFQSRRPNTSFCFLDIRSPGLGDTAMYLCATGRGRHFTDTQYFGPGTRLTVL.

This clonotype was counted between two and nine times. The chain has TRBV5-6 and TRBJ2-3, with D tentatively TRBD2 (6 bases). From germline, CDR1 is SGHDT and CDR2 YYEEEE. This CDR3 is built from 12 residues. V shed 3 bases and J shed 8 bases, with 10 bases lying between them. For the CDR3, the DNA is TGTGCCAGCAGCTCGGGGGTCCTTACGCAGTATTTT. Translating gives CASSSGVLTQYF.

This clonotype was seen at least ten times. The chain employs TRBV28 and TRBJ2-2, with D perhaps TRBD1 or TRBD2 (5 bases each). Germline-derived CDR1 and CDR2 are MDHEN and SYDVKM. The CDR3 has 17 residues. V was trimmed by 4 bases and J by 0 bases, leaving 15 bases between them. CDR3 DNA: TGTGCCAGCAGTTCGACCCCGGGGCCCGCGAACACCGGGGAGCTGTTTTTT. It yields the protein CASSSTPGPANTGELFF.

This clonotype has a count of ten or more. CDR3 sequence: CASSQRRRTDTQYF. DNA of the CDR3: TGTGCCAGCAGCCAAAGGCGACGCACAGATACGCAGTATTTT. This chain uses TRBV14 with TRBJ2-3; no clear D. From germline, CDR1 is SGHDN and CDR2 FVKESK. This CDR3 spans 14 amino acids. V was clipped by 2 bases and J by 1 base, with 7 bases between them.

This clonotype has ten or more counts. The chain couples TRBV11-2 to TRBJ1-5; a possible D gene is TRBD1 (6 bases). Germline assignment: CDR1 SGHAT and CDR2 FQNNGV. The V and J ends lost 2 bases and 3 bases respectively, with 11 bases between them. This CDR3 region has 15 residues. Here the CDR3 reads CASSLTTGFNQPQHF. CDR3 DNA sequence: TGTGCCAGCAGCTTAACGACAGGCTTCAATCAGCCCCAGCATTTT.

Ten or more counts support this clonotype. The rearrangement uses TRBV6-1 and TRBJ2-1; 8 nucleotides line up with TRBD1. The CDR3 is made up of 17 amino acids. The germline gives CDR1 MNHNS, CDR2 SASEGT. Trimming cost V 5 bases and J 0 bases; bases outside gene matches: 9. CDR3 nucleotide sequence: TGTGCCAGCAGTAACATCGCAGGGGGCCCCTCCTACAATGAGCAGTTCTTC. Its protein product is CASSNIAGGPSYNEQFF.

As DNA, the CDR3 is TGTGCCACCAGCAGAGATCGGCTCGGGACGGCTAATCATGAGCAGTTCTTC. Protein: CATSRDRLGTANHEQFF. The rearrangement links TRBV15 to TRBJ2-1; D is perhaps TRBD1 or TRBD2 (5 bases each). In germline, CDR1 is LNHNV, CDR2 YYDKDF (reference sequence). The CDR3 extends over 17 amino acids. Between the trimmed V and J ends, which lost 0 bases and 8 bases, there was a span of 20 bases.